This record concerns one T cell receptor (beta chain) sequence. There is no known antigen for this receptor. No per-base quality is available; no much larger clone lies one base away. V gives up 5 bases and J gives up 0 bases, and the segment between their germline ends measures 11 bases. The CDR3 goes from the cysteine to the phenylalanine over 16 residues. Only CDR3 DNA is held: 48 bases, read in frame from base 1. According to the germline V gene, CDR1 reads SGHTA and CDR2 reads FQGTGA. Sequenced on an Illumina HiSeq 1500. TCRdb reprocessing: public reads trimmed at Q25 with fastp, clones called with MiXCR, in-frame beta chains kept. Every entry covers one CDR3 protein and lists the most common genes and DNA from its rows. The sample contains about 460,000 distinct CDR3 sequences, about 11% of them found a single time. The top ten clones comprise roughly a tenth of the sample. The sample comes from a study of T cell repertoires in cytomegalovirus infection (dated by TCRdb to 2018 to 2020). Context from the whole study: Donor HLA type was relevant to the analysis, because carriage of CMV infection together with the matching HLA type was indicated by public TCR beta signatures. Paper-wide results and their limitations: The ex vivo response was dominated by HLA-C-restricted CMV-specific TCR beta clonotypes, which also provided the single most frequent clonotype in two of eight donors. Cumulative frequency of public TCR beta family members discriminated carriers of CMV infection plus the relevant HLA type in this cohort and an independent approximately 370-donor cohort.

The sequence joins TRBV7-3 to TRBJ1-6; no confident D gene assignment can be made. Material for sequencing was PBMCs. This clonotype was obtained from a human donor in good health (CMV status not recorded). Some clones in this sample may be carry-over from other donors' samples. The DNA reads as follows: TGTGCCAGCAGCCGAACCCAGAGCTCCTATAATTCACCCCTCCACTTT. It translates to CASSRTQSSYNSPLHF.